This section outlines one T cell receptor (beta chain) sequence together with its context. Its antigen is still unknown. The data were obtained in a study of cytomegalovirus exposure and HLA in healthy donors. PCR involved 60 Vbeta and 13 Jbeta primers. The repertoire was sequenced with immunoSEQ multiplex PCR; TCRdb's copy has only in-frame clones and lacks some. Here the sample spans around 150,000 clones, roughly four fifths being singletons. The V end lost 0 bases, the J end lost 5 bases, and 12 bases lay between the germline ends. CDR3 length: 14 amino acids. Germline lookup yields CDR1 SGHRS and CDR2 YFSETQ. Findings and limits, study-wide: Follow-up analysis later connected one missense variant in DCLRE1C with trimming of TCR beta V- and J-genes. In a later analysis, specific HLA alleles were associated with some 16,000 TCR beta sequences at a 0.05 false discovery rate. Donors were assumed by presence/absence analyses to have roughly uniform sequencing depth. V segments that were indistinguishable, TRBV6-2 and TRBV6-3 among them, were omitted from analysis.

The sample taken for sequencing was PBMCs. The TCR was taken from a male donor in good health and CMV-seropositive. The chain combines TRBV5-1 with TRBJ2-7; a weak D match, TRBD2 (5 bases). CDR3 in amino acids: CASSLARGVHEQYF. The CDR3 DNA sequence: TGCGCCAGCAGCTTGGCCCGGGGAGTCCACGAGCAGTACTTC.